The T cell receptor beta chain under discussion was sequenced for a study of shared clonotypes between healthy human individuals (dated by TCRdb to about 2020). Regarding the research as a whole: Two women and a few men aged 18 to 49 years were included in the cohort. Per donor, leukapheresis produced somewhere between about 0.8 and 9 billion PBMCs. The study deeply sequenced blood TCR repertoires of about 5 healthy adults to estimate repertoire size and the extent of clonotype sharing between individuals. Different laboratories and diverse techniques were used to prepare libraries and sequence TCR repertoires, to increase sequencing depth and limit assay-specific biases. For each donor, CD4 naive and CD4 memory were each run on three plates, CD8 naive on two plates, and CD8 memory on one plate.

As to this clone: Its specific antigen is unknown. There are no base qualities to consult, and no much larger clone falls within one base.

Using the deep immunoSEQ assay, multiplex PCR amplified TCR CDR3 regions from genomic DNA. Extracted genomic DNA from each cell subset was distributed evenly across all wells of several immunoSEQ 96-well plates, and each plate was treated as a replicate. For sorted subsets, around 200 ng genomic DNA, equal to about 30,000 T cell genomes, was loaded into each replicate PCR. Purified libraries were measured with a Qubit 3.0 fluorometer, size-checked on a Bioanalyzer 2100, and measured again with the KAPA Library Quantification kit. Every immunoSEQ 96-well plate was sequenced on a separate single-read 150-cycle Illumina NextSeq 550 flow cell. As for the original processing: Because the immunoSEQ output included only junctional sequences and no quality scores, the filtering could not be the same as the filtering used for full-length reads. To assign V/J genes and CDR3, sequences were annotated using PyIR, a Python wrapper for IgBLAST v1.9, with IMGT germline references. Reads with weak V/J assignments (E-value above 1e-6), missing CDR3, stop codons, out-of-frame junctions, or ambiguous translated residues were removed. V3J clonotypes were defined as sequences sharing the same inferred V gene, J gene, and CDR3 amino acid sequence. Percentage overlap between repertoires was computed as shared unique clonotypes divided by the size of the smaller repertoire. Three approaches were used to assess repertoire richness: RTK rarefaction, the Chao1 estimator, and Recon v2.1 estimates of unobserved clonotypes. OLGA was used to compute generation probabilities for all TCRbeta clonotypes that the gDNA method yielded from a few donors. TCRdb took over this immuneACCESS table, retaining in-frame rearrangements with V and J assigned. Such tables are incomplete; in checked studies, under half of the missing clones stem from an unresolved V gene, and the remainder is unexplained. The DNA gave D and trimming, while V, J and clone size come from that table. The sample includes hundreds of thousands of clones, with approximately 95% observed a single time. Approximately 0.11% of the sample is taken by the ten largest.

Study-wide conclusions, independent of this receptor: Only blood was sampled, and tissue TCR repertoires likely differ from those in blood. Rarefaction of sorted-subset datasets indicated incomplete sequencing despite the large sequencing depth. Clonotypes shared by all four sorted-subset donors showed higher generation probabilities than non-shared clonotypes. Because the study included only a small number of donors, the genetic and exposure-history diversity represented was limited. Naive subsets generally had larger estimated clonotype richness than memory subsets. Sharing across several donors was observed for approximately 5% of naive CD4, 3% to 3.5% of naive CD8, about 2.3% of memory CD4, and 0.4% of memory CD8 clonotypes. Based on pairwise subsampling, the degree of clonotype sharing among donors was expected to be affected by sequencing depth.

The germline V gene sets CDR1 to WSHSY and CDR2 to SAAADI. Germline trimming amounts to 8 bases on V and 3 bases on J, with 1 as the count of junction bases outside the gene matches. The CDR3 goes from the cysteine to the phenylalanine over 12 residues. Only the CDR3 DNA stays, 36 bases, in frame from base 1. For the CD8 naive samples, CD45RO-negative cells were positively selected for CCR7, yielding a CD45RA+CCR7+ population from which TemRA cells were excluded. The donors were healthy, HIV-negative adults with no recently reported acute infections or vaccinations. All donors were Caucasian adults living in Nashville, Tennessee, USA. Blood was collected by leukapheresis, and PBMCs were isolated by Ficoll-Histopaque density gradient centrifugation and then cryopreserved in liquid nitrogen vapor phase. Purity and quantity of every magnetically sorted T cell population were checked by analytical flow cytometry. Genomic DNA was isolated from each sorted fraction and quantified by UV absorbance on a Nanodrop 2000c.

The sequenced sample consisted of naive CD8+ T cells sorted from blood. This sample's cell subset or site label indicates: CD45RA+CCR7+. This clonotype was sampled from a woman aged 30 to 39 in good health. The chain employs TRBV10-2 and TRBJ2-3, with TRBD2 matching 8 junction bases. The CDR3 is CASGTRTDTQYF. The nucleotide sequence reads TGCGCCAGCGGGACTAGAACAGATACGCAGTATTTT.